Presented here are 7 T cell receptor beta chains from one specimen sequenced in a study of blood T cells in healthy people across ages. Together with a sample-barcoded 5' primer, a J-beta primer mix was included in a second PCR lasting about 7 to 11 cycles. TCRdb fed the 5' RACE reads into MiXCR, producing one record per CDR3 protein. In the table there are roughly 800,000 distinct CDR3 sequences, roughly 25% of which are singletons. The same data also contributed to another study, on T cells of mothers and their children.

What was sequenced was blood. These receptors originate from a boy aged 5-17 years in good health.

This clonotype has just a few counts. This sequence joins TRBV27 and TRBJ2-1, with 12 bases fitting TRBD2. V dropped 5 bases and J dropped 9; count of bases not matched to a gene: 5. Per the germline V gene, CDR1 is MNHEY and CDR2 is SMNVEV (reference sequence). The CDR3 runs 14 residues. CDR3 DNA sequence: TGTGCCAGCAGTGTGACTAGCGGGAGTGGTGAGCAGTTCTTC. Amino acids: CASSVTSGSGEQFF.

This clonotype showed up just a few times. The rearrangement links TRBV12-3 or TRBV12-4 to TRBJ2-2; D unresolved. Trimming took 5 bases from V and 0 from J, leaving 13 bases between them. This CDR3 spans 16 amino acids. The CDR3 nucleotides are TGTGCCAGCAGTCCTCGCGGTGTGGCGAACACCGGGGAGCTGTTTTTT. This encodes CASSPRGVANTGELFF.

This clonotype was observed a handful of times. J is TRBJ2-7 and V is TRBV7-2, with D tentatively TRBD2 (5 bases). Trimming removed 6 bases at V and 1 base at J, with 28 bases between. Germline values: CDR1 SGHTA, CDR2 FQGNSA. The CDR3 runs 19 residues. This CDR3 reads CASRIGWTATSPGSYEQYF. For the CDR3, the DNA is TGTGCCAGCAGGATAGGGTGGACTGCCACCTCCCCCGGGTCCTACGAGCAGTACTTC. The complete variable domain, with remaining parts taken from reference TRBV7-2 and TRBJ2-7, reads GAGVSQSPSNKVTEKGKDVELRCDPISGHTALYWYRQSLGQGLEFLIYFQGNSAPDKSGLPSDRFSAERTGGSVSTLTIQRTQQEDSAVYLCASRIGWTATSPGSYEQYFGPGTRLTVT.

The chain links TRBV4-2 to TRBJ1-6; D is uncertain. This CDR3 is 17 amino acids long. From germline, CDR1 is LGHNA and CDR2 YNFKEQ. V was cut by 0 bases and J by 0 bases, with 9 bases left in between. This chain's CDR3 is CASSQDSVSSYNSPLHF. The DNA of the CDR3 is TGTGCCAGCAGCCAAGACAGCGTAAGCTCCTATAATTCACCCCTCCACTTT.

This clonotype was seen a few times. The CDR3 spells CASSSYPGTSGTGELFF. As DNA, the CDR3 is TGTGCCAGCAGTTCATACCCCGGGACTAGTGGGACCGGGGAGCTGTTTTTT. This chain connects TRBV6-2 or TRBV6-3 to TRBJ2-2, with 8 nucleotides matching TRBD2. The J segment lost 5 bases and the V segment lost 4 bases, leaving 12 bases of the junction unmatched. The CDR3 sequence is 17 residues long. Germline V CDR1 and CDR2: MNHEY, SVGEGT.

This clonotype occurred a few times. The V call is TRBV5-1, the J call TRBJ1-1, with D unclear. V was clipped by 0 bases and J by 2 bases, with 11 bases between them. Germline-derived CDR1 and CDR2 are SGHRS and YFSETQ. This CDR3 is built from 15 residues. The CDR3 DNA follows: TGCGCCAGCAGCTTGGGCCGGGTCGTAAACACTGAAGCTTTCTTT. Residues: CASSLGRVVNTEAFF.

The DNA of the CDR3 is TGCAGTGCTACATGGGTAAGGGGGCCCTACGAGCAGTACTTC. Amino acids: CSATWVRGPYEQYF. This rearrangement joins TRBV20-1 to TRBJ2-5; 7 bases align to TRBD1. The end of the DNA fits TRBJ2-7 better, so the J call may be wrong. CDR3 length: 14 residues. Germline CDR1 and CDR2: DFQATT and SNEGSKA (reference sequence).